These T cell receptor beta chains were read from a single sample in a study of cytomegalovirus exposure and HLA in healthy donors. Measured with immunoSEQ multiplex PCR; TCRdb has only the in-frame clones, and not every one. The table lists 150,000 to 200,000 clones, 85% of them singletons. The sequencing input was PBMCs. The receptors here all came from a man younger than 35 in good health and CMV-seropositive. Both conserved end residues are part of each CDR3. D genes are given only for firm matches. Some rows have no size entry. The others give once, few or many, or a class for an expanded clone.

clone size,J gene,V gene,D gene,CDR3 DNA,CDR3 protein
.,TRBJ2-4,TRBV18,.,TGTGCCAGCTCACCACGGTACGGCATTCAGTACTTC,CASSPRYGIQYF
.,TRBJ1-1,TRBV9,.,TGTGCCAGCAGCCTTGACAGTCCCACTGAAGCTTTCTTT,CASSLDSPTEAFF
once,TRBJ2-7,TRBV5-1,TRBD1,TGCGCCAGCAGCCCGACCTCCGGGACAGGGGGCGAGCAGTACTTC,CASSPTSGTGGEQYF
.,TRBJ1-4,TRBV29-1,TRBD1,TGCAGCGCTCGGACAGGGCCTCGCGAAAAACTGTTTTTT,CSARTGPREKLFF
.,TRBJ2-7,TRBV27,.,TGTGCCAGCAGTTTATCAGGGGCCGCATACGAGCAGTACTTC,CASSLSGAAYEQYF
.,TRBJ2-7,TRBV4-1,.,TGCGCCAGCAGCCAAGGGCGGCAGGGCAATTCCTACGAGCAGTACTTC,CASSQGRQGNSYEQYF
.,TRBJ2-7,TRBV27,TRBD1,TGTGCCAGCAGTTGGGGACAGGGAGTCGGCGAGCAGTACTTC,CASSWGQGVGEQYF
few,TRBJ2-7,TRBV19,TRBD1,TGTGCCAGTAGCCTTCGAGGACAGGGGGGCGAGCAGTACTTC,CASSLRGQGGEQYF
.,TRBJ1-1,TRBV12-5,TRBD1,TGTGCTAGTGGTTTGGGGACAGGCACTGAAGCTTTCTTT,CASGLGTGTEAFF
.,TRBJ1-3,TRBV11-2,TRBD1,TGTGCCAGCAGCTTAGTGCGGGACAGAAGCTCTGGAAACACCATATATTTT,CASSLVRDRSSGNTIYF
.,TRBJ2-3,TRBV27,.,TGTGCCAGCAGTTTAATAAAGGGGTCCACAGATACGCAGTATTTT,CASSLIKGSTDTQYF
.,TRBJ1-2,TRBV7-2,TRBD1,TGTGCCAGCAGCTTAACCCCGGGACAGAACTATGGCTACACCTTC,CASSLTPGQNYGYTF
.,TRBJ1-5,TRBV28,.,TGTGCCAGCAGTTCCCTTCGTGAGGCGGGCAATCAGCCCCAGCATTTT,CASSSLREAGNQPQHF
few,TRBJ1-5,TRBV30,.,TGTGCCTGGCAAGGACAGCCCAATCAGCCCCAGCATTTT,CAWQGQPNQPQHF
.,TRBJ2-6,TRBV15,TRBD1,TGTGCCACCAGCGCTAGGACAGGGCACTCTGGGGCCAACGTCCTGACTTTC,CATSARTGHSGANVLTF
.,TRBJ2-5,TRBV7-9,.,TGTGCCAGCAGCACCCGGGACAAAGAGACCCAGTACTTC,CASSTRDKETQYF
.,TRBJ2-2,TRBV9,.,TGTGCCAGCAGCGTAGAGCCCGGGGAGCTGTTTTTT,CASSVEPGELFF
.,TRBJ2-7,TRBV6-1,.,TGTGCCAGCAGTCTTCAGGGAAAGGAGCAGTACTTC,CASSLQGKEQYF
.,TRBJ1-1,TRBV5-1,.,TGCGCCAGCAGCTTGGGGCCGGAGGGGAACACTGAAGCTTTCTTT,CASSLGPEGNTEAFF
.,TRBJ2-1,TRBV7-9,TRBD1,TGTGCCAGCAGCTCACAGGGGTCCCCCCTCAATGAGCAGTTCTTC,CASSSQGSPLNEQFF
once,TRBJ2-7,TRBV29-1,TRBD1,TGCAGCGCGGGACAGGGGTCCCACGAGCAGTACTTC,CSAGQGSHEQYF
.,TRBJ2-3,TRBV25-1,TRBD2,TGTGCCAGCAACGCGGGAGGGGCAGATACGCAGTATTTT,CASNAGGADTQYF
.,TRBJ2-7,TRBV15,.,TGTGCCACCAGCCCTAGAGGGAGTCCGGGCTACGAGCAGTACTTC,CATSPRGSPGYEQYF
.,TRBJ2-3,TRBV2,TRBD2,TGTGCCAGCAGTCGCGACGGGAGGGCAGATACGCAGTATTTT,CASSRDGRADTQYF
.,TRBJ2-7,TRBV10-3,TRBD2,TGTGCCAGTAGCGGGAGCTCCTACGAGCAGTACTTC,CASSGSSYEQYF
.,TRBJ1-5,TRBV15,.,TGTGCCACCAGCAGTAGCGACGGAGGTAGGAATCAGCCCCAGCATTTT,CATSSSDGGRNQPQHF
.,TRBJ2-7,TRBV4-1,TRBD1,TGCGCCAGCAGCCAAGATCAGGGGGTTTACTCCTACGAGCAGTACTTC,CASSQDQGVYSYEQYF
.,TRBJ2-1,TRBV7-8,.,TGTGCCAGCAGCCCTGACTTCTACAATGAGCAGTTCTTC,CASSPDFYNEQFF
.,TRBJ1-2,TRBV28,.,TGTGCCAGCAGTTCGTCCGGGGTGGTGGGCTATGGCTACACCTTC,CASSSSGVVGYGYTF
.,TRBJ2-1,TRBV18,TRBD1,TGTGCCAGCTCACCACCGGGGAGGACAGGGTACAATGAGCAGTTCTTC,CASSPPGRTGYNEQFF
.,TRBJ2-7,TRBV11-2,.,TGTGCCAGCAGCGTGGGACTCGCTCGGGGGACCTACGAGCAGTACTTC,CASSVGLARGTYEQYF
.,TRBJ2-6,TRBV30,TRBD1,TGTGCCTGGACTGCCCCGGGACAGGGCAGCTCTGGGGCCAACGTCCTGACTTTC,CAWTAPGQGSSGANVLTF
few,TRBJ2-7,TRBV7-3,.,TGTGCCAGCGAGGAGGAGACTAGCTCCTACGAGCAGTACTTC,CASEEETSSYEQYF
.,TRBJ1-1,TRBV25-1,.,TGTGCCAGCATGGAGTTTGGAAGGAACACTGAAGCTTTCTTT,CASMEFGRNTEAFF
.,TRBJ2-1,TRBV25-1,.,TGTGCCAGCAGTGACAGCTCCTACAATGAGCAGTTCTTC,CASSDSSYNEQFF
.,TRBJ2-7,TRBV6-1,.,TGTGCCAGCCCTAAAGGGGACTACGAGCAGTACTTC,CASPKGDYEQYF
.,TRBJ2-7,TRBV28,TRBD2,TGTGCCAGCAGTAGGACTAGCGGCGGTTCCTACGAGCAGTACTTC,CASSRTSGGSYEQYF
.,TRBJ2-1,TRBV2,TRBD2,TGTGCCAGCAGTGCACTAGCGGGGAGTTACAATGAGCAGTTCTTC,CASSALAGSYNEQFF
.,TRBJ2-5,TRBV7-9,TRBD2,TGTGCCAGCAGCTTAGGAACTAGCGGGAGATTTGAGACCCAGTACTTC,CASSLGTSGRFETQYF
.,TRBJ2-3,TRBV4-2,TRBD1,TGTGCCAGCAGCCAGACAGGGCTCCCCACAGATACGCAGTATTTT,CASSQTGLPTDTQYF